The clone carrying this TCR beta chain was detected ten times or more. This entry is derived from a study of regulatory T cells in long-lasting Graves disease. The time point here: newly diagnosed GD, antithyroid drugs for less than 3 months. Preparation of the TCR library used RNA extracted from PBMCs. Relying on iRepertoire HTBI primers and Arm-PCR of CDR3 regions, the team built TCR beta libraries. TCRdb reprocessed the multiplex PCR reads with MiXCR, giving one entry per CDR3 protein. Counted here are approximately 400,000 distinct CDR3 sequences, 14% to 15% occurring once; the ten biggest clones make up 16%. Germline loops: CDR1 SGHTA, CDR2 FQGNSA. Trimming pared 5 bases from V and 1 base from J, leaving 15 bases between. The CDR3 is 16 amino acids. This sample was shared with a second study, whose subject was T cells in Graves' hyperthyroidism and ophthalmopathy.

The V and J genes are TRBV7-2 and TRBJ1-5; D might be TRBD1 (5 bases). Sample: peripheral blood mononuclear cells (PBMCs), taken at new diagnosis, from a patient treated with antithyroid drugs. The clonotype comes from a woman aged 30 to 39 with Graves disease. The CDR3 region is CASSPSGSISNQPQHF. The CDR3 DNA follows: TGTGCCAGCAGCCCCTCAGGGTCCATAAGCAATCAGCCCCAGCATTTT.